Detailed here is one TCR beta chain. These data belong to a study of cytomegalovirus exposure and HLA in healthy donors. Vbeta (60) and Jbeta (13) primers were used in the PCR. The method was immunoSEQ multiplex PCR; TCRdb's version includes in-frame clones alone and lacks a portion of them. The sample holds about 190,000 clones, about four fifths seen once. Unmatched junction bases numbered 1, after V lost 1 base and J lost 4 bases. This CDR3 is 13 amino acids long. CDR1 GTSNPN and CDR2 SVGIG come from the germline V gene (reference sequence). This TCR came from a male donor in good health and CMV-seronegative. V gene TRBV30 combines with J gene TRBJ1-3; 7 bases fit TRBD1. The sequencing sample was made of PBMCs. CDR3 sequence: CAWSGGQGNTIYF. DNA for the CDR3: TGTGCCTGGAGTGGGGGACAGGGAAACACCATATATTTT.